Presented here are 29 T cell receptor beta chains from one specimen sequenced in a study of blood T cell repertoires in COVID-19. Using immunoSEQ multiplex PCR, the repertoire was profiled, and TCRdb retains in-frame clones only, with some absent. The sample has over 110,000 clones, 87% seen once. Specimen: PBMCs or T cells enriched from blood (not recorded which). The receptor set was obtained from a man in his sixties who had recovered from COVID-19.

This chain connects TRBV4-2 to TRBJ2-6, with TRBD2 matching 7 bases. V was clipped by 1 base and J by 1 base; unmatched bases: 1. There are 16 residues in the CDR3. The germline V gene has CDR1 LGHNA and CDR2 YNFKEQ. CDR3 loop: CASSQGGGSGANVLTF. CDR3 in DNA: TGTGCCAGCAGCCAAGGGGGGGGATCTGGGGCCAACGTCCTGACTTTC.

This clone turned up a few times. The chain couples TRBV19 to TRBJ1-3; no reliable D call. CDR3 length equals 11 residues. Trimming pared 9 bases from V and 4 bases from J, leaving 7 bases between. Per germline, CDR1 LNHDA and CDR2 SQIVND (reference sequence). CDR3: CASREGNTIYF. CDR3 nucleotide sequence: TGTGCCAGCCGAGAGGGAAACACCATATATTTT.

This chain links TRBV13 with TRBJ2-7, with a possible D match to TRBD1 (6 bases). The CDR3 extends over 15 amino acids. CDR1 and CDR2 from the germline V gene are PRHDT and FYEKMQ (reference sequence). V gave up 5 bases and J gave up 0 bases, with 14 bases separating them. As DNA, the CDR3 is TGTGCCAGCAGCAACCTGCAGGGGAGCTCCTACGAGCAGTACTTC. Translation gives CASSNLQGSSYEQYF. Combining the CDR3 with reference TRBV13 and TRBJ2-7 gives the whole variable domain AAGVIQSPRHLIKEKRETATLKCYPIPRHDTVYWYQQGPGQDPQFLISFYEKMQSDKGSIPDRFSAQQFSDYHSELNMSSLELGDSALYFCASSNLQGSSYEQYFGPGTRLTVT.

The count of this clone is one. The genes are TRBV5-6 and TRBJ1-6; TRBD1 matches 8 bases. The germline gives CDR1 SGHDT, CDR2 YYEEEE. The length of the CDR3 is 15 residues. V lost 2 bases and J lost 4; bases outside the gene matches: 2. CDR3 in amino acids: CASSFRQGYNSPLHF. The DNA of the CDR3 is TGTGCCAGCAGCTTTAGACAGGGGTATAATTCACCCCTCCACTTT.

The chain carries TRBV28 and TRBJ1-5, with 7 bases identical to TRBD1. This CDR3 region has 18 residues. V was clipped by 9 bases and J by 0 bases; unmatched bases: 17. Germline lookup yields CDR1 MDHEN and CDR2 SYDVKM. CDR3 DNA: TGTGCCAGAGTCTCCGGGACAGATTCTGTCTATAGCAATCAGCCCCAGCATTTT. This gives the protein CARVSGTDSVYSNQPQHF. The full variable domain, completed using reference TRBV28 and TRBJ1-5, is DVKVTQSSRYLVKRTGEKVFLECVQDMDHENMFWYRQDPGLGLRLIYFSYDVKMKEKGDIPEGYSVSREKKERFSLILESASTNQTSMYLCARVSGTDSVYSNQPQHFGDGTRLSIL.

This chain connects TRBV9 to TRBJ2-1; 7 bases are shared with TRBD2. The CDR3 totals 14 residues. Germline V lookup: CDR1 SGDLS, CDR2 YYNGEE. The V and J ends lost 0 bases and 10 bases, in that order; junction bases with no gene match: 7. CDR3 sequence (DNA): TGTGCCAGCAGCGTAGGGACAAGCGGGATAGAGCAGTTCTTC. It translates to CASSVGTSGIEQFF.

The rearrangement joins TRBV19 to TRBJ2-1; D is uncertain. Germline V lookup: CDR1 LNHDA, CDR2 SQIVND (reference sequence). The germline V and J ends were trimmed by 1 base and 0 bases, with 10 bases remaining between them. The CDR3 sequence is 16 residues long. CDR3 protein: CASSIVARISYNEQFF. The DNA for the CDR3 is TGTGCCAGTAGTATAGTCGCGCGCATCTCCTACAATGAGCAGTTCTTC.

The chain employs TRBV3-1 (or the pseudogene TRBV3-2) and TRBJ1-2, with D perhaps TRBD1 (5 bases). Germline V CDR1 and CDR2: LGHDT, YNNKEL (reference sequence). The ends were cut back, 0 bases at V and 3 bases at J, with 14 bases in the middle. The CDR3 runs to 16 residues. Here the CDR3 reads CASSQDIRRADYGYTF. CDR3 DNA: TGTGCCAGCAGCCAAGATATCCGCAGGGCGGACTATGGCTACACCTTC.

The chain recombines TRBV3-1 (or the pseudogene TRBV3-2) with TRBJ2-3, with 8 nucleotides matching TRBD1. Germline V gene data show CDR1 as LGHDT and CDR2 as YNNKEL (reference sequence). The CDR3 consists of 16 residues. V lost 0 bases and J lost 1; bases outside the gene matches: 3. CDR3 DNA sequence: TGTGCCAGCAGCCAAGATAGGGGACAGGGCACAGATACGCAGTATTTT. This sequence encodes CASSQDRGQGTDTQYF.

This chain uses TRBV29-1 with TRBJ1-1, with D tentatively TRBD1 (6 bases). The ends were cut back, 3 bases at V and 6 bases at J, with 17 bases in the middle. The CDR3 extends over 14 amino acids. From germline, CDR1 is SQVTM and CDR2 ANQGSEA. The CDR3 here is CSVESGHGVAEAFF. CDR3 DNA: TGCAGCGTTGAGTCGGGACACGGGGTCGCTGAAGCTTTCTTT.

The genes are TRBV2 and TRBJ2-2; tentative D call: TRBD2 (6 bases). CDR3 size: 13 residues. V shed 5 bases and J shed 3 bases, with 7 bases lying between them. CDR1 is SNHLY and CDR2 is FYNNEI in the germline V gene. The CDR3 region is CASSSGDTGELFF. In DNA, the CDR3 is TGTGCCAGCAGTTCGGGGGACACCGGGGAGCTGTTTTTT.

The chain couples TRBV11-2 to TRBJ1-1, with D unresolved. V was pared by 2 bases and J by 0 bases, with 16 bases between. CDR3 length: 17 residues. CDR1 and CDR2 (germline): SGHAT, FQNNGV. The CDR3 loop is CASSLIAPVAVNTEAFF. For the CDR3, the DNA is TGTGCCAGCAGCTTAATCGCCCCCGTGGCAGTGAACACTGAAGCTTTCTTT.

The CDR3 reads CASGGGLTGELFF. CDR3 coding DNA: TGTGCCTCAGGCGGGGGCCTCACCGGGGAGCTGTTTTTT. This sequence joins TRBV30 and TRBJ2-2, with D possibly matching TRBD2 (7 bases). Germline V gives CDR1 GTSNPN, CDR2 SVGIG (reference sequence). This CDR3 has 13 amino acids. V lost 7 bases to trimming and J lost 4 bases, with 13 bases between them.

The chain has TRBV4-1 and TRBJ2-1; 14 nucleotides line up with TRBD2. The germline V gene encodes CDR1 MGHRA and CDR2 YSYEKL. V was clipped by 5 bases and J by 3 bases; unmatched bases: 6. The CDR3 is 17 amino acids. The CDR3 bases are TGCGCCAGCAGCGGGACTAGCGGGAGAATAGGCTACAATGAGCAGTTCTTC. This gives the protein CASSGTSGRIGYNEQFF.

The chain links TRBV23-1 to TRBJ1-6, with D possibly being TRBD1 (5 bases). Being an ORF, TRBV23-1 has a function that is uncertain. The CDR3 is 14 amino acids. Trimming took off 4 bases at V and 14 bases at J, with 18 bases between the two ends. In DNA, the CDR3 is TGCGCCAGCAGTCTAGGGTGGAGGGACGGATCCCTCCACTTT. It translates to CASSLGWRDGSLHF.

CDR3 DNA sequence: TGTGCCAGCAGTTCCCCCCCACAGAGTTCACCCCTCCACTTT. Its translation is CASSSPPQSSPLHF. This rearrangement joins TRBV6-5 to TRBJ1-6; D unclear. Germline values: CDR1 MNHEY, CDR2 SVGAGI. The V gene lost 4 bases and the J gene lost 9 bases, with 13 bases spanning the gap. CDR3 length: 14 residues.

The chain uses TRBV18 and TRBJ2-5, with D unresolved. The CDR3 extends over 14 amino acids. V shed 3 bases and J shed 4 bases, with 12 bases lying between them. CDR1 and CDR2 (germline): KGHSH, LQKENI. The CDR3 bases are TGTGCCAGCTCACCCTCCCCAGCGCGAGAGACCCAGTACTTC. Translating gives CASSPSPARETQYF.

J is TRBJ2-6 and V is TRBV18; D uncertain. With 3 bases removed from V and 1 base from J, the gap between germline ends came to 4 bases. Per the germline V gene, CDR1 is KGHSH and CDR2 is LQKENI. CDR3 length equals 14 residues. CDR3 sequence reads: CASSPSSGANVLTF. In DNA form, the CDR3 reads TGTGCCAGCTCACCCTCGTCTGGGGCCAACGTCCTGACTTTC.

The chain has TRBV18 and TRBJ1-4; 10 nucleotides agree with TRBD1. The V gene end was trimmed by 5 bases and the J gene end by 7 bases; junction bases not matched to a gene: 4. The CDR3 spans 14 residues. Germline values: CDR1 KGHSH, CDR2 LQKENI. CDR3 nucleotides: TGTGCCAGCTCAACCGGGACAGGGGCTGAAAAACTGTTTTTT. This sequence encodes CASSTGTGAEKLFF.

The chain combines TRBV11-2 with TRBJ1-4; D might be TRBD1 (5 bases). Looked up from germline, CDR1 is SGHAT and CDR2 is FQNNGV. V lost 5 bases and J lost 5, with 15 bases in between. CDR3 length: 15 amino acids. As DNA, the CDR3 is TGTGCCAGCAGCCCTAGTCAGGGTTGGAATGAAAAACTGTTTTTT. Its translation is CASSPSQGWNEKLFF.

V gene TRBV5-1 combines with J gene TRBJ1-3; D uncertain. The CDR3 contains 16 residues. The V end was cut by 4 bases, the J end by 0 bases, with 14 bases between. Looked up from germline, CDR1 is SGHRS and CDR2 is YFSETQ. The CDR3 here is CASSEGDSASGNTIYF. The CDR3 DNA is TGCGCCAGCAGCGAGGGAGATTCGGCCTCTGGAAACACCATATATTTT.

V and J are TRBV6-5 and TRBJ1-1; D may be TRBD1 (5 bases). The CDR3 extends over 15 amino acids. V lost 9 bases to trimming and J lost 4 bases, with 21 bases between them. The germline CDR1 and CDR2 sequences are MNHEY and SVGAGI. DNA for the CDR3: TGTGCCAGTCACCCTAGGAGTCGGGGGTCCACTGAAGCTTTCTTT. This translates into CASHPRSRGSTEAFF.

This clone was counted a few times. The CDR3 nucleotides read TGTGCCAGCAGTTTATCTTCTAACTCCTACAATGAGCAGTTCTTC. Translated: CASSLSSNSYNEQFF. The chain employs TRBV27 and TRBJ2-1; D uncertain. Trimming removed 0 bases from V and 0 bases from J, with 6 bases in between. Germline values: CDR1 MNHEY, CDR2 SMNVEV (reference sequence). The CDR3 covers 15 residues.

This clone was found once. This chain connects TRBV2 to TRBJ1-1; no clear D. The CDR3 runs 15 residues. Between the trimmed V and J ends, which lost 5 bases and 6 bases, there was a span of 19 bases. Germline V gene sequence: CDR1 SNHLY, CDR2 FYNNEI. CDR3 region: CASSTGVNGNPEAFF. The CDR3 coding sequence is TGTGCCAGCAGTACCGGAGTTAACGGTAACCCTGAAGCTTTCTTT.

The CDR3, as DNA: TGTGCCAGCAGCCACACCGGGACAGGGGGACTACTAATGTTTTTT. Translated, it gives CASSHTGTGGLLMFF. The chain has TRBV3-1 (or the pseudogene TRBV3-2) and TRBJ1-4; TRBD1 aligns across 11 bases. Trimming at V came to 3 bases and at J to 15 bases, leaving 12 bases not matched to a gene. Germline V CDR1 and CDR2: LGHDT, YNNKEL (reference sequence). There are 15 residues in the CDR3.

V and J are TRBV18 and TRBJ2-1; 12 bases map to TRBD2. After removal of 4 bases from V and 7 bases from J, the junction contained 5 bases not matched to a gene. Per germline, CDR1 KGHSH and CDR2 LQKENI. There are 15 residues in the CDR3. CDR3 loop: CASSQLAGGINEQFF. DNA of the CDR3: TGTGCCAGCTCACAACTAGCGGGGGGCATAAATGAGCAGTTCTTC.

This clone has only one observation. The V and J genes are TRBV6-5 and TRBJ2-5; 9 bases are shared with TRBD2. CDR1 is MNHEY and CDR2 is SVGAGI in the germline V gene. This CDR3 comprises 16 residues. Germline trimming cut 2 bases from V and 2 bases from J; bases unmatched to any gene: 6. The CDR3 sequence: CASSYVAGALQETQYF. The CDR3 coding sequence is TGTGCCAGCAGTTACGTAGCGGGGGCCCTTCAAGAGACCCAGTACTTC.

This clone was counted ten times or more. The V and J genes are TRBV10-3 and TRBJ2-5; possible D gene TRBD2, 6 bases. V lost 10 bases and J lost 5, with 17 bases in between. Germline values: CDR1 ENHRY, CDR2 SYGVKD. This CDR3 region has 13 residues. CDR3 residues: CATSLDGRETQYF. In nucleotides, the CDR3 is TGTGCCACCAGCCTCGATGGGAGGGAGACCCAGTACTTC.

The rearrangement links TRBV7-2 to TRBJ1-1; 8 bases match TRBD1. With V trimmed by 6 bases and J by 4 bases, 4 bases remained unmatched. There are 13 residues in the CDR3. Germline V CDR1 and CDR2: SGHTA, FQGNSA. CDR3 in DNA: TGTGCCAGCAGGCGTCAGGGGGCCACTGAAGCTTTCTTT. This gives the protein CASRRQGATEAFF.